Listed below are T cell receptor beta chains from one sample, sequenced in a study of cytomegalovirus exposure and HLA in healthy donors. TCRdb keeps only in-frame clones here, not all; method: immunoSEQ multiplex PCR. Of around 300,000 clones in the sample, roughly two thirds were seen once. Source material: PBMCs. These receptors originate from a female donor in good health and CMV-seronegative. The conserved cysteine and the conserved F or W are not part of the CDR3 here. The D gene is left open where the match is weak.

D gene	V gene	J gene	CDR3 protein
-	TRBV7-8	TRBJ1-2	ASSHGINSNYGYT
-	TRBV2	TRBJ1-1	ASRPTSGMNTEAF
-	TRBV7-9	TRBJ2-3	ASSYEGGTTDTQY
-	TRBV21-1	TRBJ2-4	ASSNRLKGKAGENIQY
TRBD1	TRBV7-9	TRBJ2-5	ASSPTGDGETQY
TRBD1	TRBV19	TRBJ2-7	ASSIRTGRSYEQY
TRBD2	TRBV30	TRBJ2-2	AWSVVAGATGELF
TRBD1	TRBV7-9	TRBJ1-5	ASSPGTGDQPQH
-	TRBV27	TRBJ2-7	ASSQRSGEQY
-	TRBV2	TRBJ1-1	ASTGRTEAF